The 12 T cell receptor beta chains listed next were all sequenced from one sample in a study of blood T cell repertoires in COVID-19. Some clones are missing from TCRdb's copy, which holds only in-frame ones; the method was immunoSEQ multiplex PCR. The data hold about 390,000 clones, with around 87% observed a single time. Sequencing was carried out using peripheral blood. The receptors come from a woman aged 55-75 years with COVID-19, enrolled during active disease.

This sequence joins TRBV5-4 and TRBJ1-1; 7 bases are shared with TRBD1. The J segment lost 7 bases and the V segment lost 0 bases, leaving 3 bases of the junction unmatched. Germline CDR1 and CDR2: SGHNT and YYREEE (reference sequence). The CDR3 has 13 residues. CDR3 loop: CASSLDRGDEAFF. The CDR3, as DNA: TGTGCCAGCAGCTTGGACAGGGGAGATGAAGCTTTCTTT.

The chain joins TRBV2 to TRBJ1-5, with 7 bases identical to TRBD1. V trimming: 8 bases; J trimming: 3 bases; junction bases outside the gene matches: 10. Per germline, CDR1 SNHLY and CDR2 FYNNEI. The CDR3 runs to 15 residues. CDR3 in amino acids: CASGSQGLPNQPQHF. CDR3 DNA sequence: TGTGCCAGCGGTTCACAGGGGCTCCCCAATCAGCCCCAGCATTTT.

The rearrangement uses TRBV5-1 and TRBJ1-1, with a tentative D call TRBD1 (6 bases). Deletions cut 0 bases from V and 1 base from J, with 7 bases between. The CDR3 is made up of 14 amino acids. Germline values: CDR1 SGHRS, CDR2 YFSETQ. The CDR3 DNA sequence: TGCGCCAGCAGCTTGGCACAGGGGAACACTGAAGCTTTCTTT. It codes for CASSLAQGNTEAFF.

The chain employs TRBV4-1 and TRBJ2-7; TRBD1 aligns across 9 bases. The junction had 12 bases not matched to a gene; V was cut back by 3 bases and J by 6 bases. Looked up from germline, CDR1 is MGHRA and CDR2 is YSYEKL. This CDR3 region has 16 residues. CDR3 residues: CASSHPSGTGSGEQYF. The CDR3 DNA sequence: TGCGCCAGCAGCCACCCTTCCGGGACAGGGTCTGGCGAGCAGTACTTC.

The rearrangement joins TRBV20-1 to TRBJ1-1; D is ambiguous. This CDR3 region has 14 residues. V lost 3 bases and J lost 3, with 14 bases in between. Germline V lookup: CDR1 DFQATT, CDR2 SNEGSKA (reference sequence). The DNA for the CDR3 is TGCAGTGCTAGTATGCTCAGGTCGGACACTGAAGCTTTCTTT. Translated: CSASMLRSDTEAFF.

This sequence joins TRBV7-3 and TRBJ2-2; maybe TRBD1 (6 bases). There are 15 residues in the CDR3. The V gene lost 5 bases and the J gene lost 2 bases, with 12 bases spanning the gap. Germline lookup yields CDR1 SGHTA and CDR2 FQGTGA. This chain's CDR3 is CASSPSQGNTGELFF. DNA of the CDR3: TGTGCCAGCAGCCCATCACAGGGTAACACCGGGGAGCTGTTTTTT.

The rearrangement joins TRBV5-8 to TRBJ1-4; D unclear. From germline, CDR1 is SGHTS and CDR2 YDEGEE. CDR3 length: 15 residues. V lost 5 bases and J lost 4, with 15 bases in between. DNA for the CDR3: TGTGCCAGCAGTTCAGCCCCAGGCAGTAATGAAAAACTGTTTTTT. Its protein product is CASSSAPGSNEKLFF.

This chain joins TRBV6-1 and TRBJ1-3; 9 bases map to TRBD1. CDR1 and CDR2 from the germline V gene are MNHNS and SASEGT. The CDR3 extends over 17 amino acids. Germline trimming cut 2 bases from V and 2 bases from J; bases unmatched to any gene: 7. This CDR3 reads CASSEPGQGRAGNTIYF. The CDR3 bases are TGTGCCAGCAGTGAACCGGGACAGGGAAGGGCTGGAAACACCATATATTTT.

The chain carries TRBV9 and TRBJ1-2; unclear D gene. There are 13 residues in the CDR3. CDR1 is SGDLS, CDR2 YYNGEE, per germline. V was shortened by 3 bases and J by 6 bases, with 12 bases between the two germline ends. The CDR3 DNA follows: TGTGCCAGCAGCGCAGAGTGGGGAGATGGCTACACCTTC. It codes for CASSAEWGDGYTF.

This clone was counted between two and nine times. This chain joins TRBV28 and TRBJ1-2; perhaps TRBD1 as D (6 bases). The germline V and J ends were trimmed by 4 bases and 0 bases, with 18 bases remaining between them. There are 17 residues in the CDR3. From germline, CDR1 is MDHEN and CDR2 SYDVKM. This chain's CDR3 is CASSSPLGTRANYGYTF. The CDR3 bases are TGTGCCAGCAGTTCTCCCCTGGGGACAAGAGCTAACTATGGCTACACCTTC.

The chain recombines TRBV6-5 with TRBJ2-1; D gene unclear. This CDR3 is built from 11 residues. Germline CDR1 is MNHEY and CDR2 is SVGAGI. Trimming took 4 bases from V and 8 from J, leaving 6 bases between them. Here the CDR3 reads CASSSNYEQFF. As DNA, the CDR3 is TGTGCCAGCAGTTCTAACTATGAGCAGTTCTTC.

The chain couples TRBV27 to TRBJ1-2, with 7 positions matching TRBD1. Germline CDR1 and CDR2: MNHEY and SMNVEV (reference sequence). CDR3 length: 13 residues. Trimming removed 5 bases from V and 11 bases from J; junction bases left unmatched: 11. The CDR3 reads CASSRPQGVGYTF. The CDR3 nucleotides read TGTGCCAGCAGTCGCCCGCAGGGGGTTGGATACACCTTC.